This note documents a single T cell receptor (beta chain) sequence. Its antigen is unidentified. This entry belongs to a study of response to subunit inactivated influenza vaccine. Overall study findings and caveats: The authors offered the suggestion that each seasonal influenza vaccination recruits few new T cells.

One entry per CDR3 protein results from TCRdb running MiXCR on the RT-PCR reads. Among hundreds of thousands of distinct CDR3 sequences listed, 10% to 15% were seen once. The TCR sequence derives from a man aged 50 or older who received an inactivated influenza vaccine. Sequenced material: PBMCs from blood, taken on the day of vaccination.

The CDR3 coding sequence is TGTGCCAGCAGCGCTAACAGGGGTGGTAATGAGCAGTTCTTC. Translating gives CASSANRGGNEQFF. The genes are TRBV7-2 and TRBJ2-1; 7 bases align to TRBD1. V was clipped by 5 bases and J by 7 bases; unmatched bases: 8. The germline CDR1 and CDR2 sequences are SGHTA and FQGNSA. The CDR3 covers 14 residues.